This T cell receptor beta chain was recovered during a study of cytomegalovirus exposure and HLA in healthy donors. Though probably carrying unrecorded immune exposures, donors were nominally healthy at sampling. General study points: Roughly uniform depth of sequencing across donors was assumed in presence/absence analyses. TCR beta chain V- and J-gene trimming was linked, in a later analysis, to a missense variant in DCLRE1C.

Germline CDR1 SNHLY, CDR2 FYNNEI. The CDR3 has 16 amino acids. About this clone itself: Its antigen is not identified.

60 Vbeta and 13 Jbeta primers were used in PCR. Sequencing used immunoSEQ multiplex PCR; TCRdb keeps in-frame clones, though not all of them. This table holds some 190,000 clones, 9.5% found once. Specimen: PBMCs. The sequence derives from a woman aged 30 to 39 in good health and CMV-seropositive. This chain links TRBV2 with TRBJ2-5, with 15 positions matching TRBD2. The DNA matches TRBJ2-7 better at its end, which makes the J call doubtful. CDR3 sequence: CASTDGLAGGDREQYF. The CDR3 DNA follows: TGTGCCAGCACCGACGGACTAGCGGGAGGGGATCGCGAGCAGTACTTC.